This entry features one TCR beta chain sequence. This sample was included in a study of blood T cell repertoires in COVID-19. Study-level information: T cells, B-cell-depleted T cells, or PBMCs provided the cDNA or gDNA that served as material.

Enrollment of patients from Seattle took place during active infection, with longitudinal follow-up. Original processing notes: The authors estimated nucleated cell counts from reference gene primer amplification. TCRdb's table, derived via immunoSEQ multiplex PCR, lists solely in-frame clones and lacks some. V and J calls plus clone size are reproduced from that table; the DNA served to infer D and trimming. Among 200,000 to 250,000 clones, about 80% were seen once, and the ten largest hold about 8.3%. The sequence was obtained from a woman of 80 years or more with COVID-19, enrolled during active disease. Material for sequencing was peripheral blood.

The CDR3 spells CASSILAGGFRNEQFF. In DNA, the CDR3 is TGTGCCAGTAGTATTCTAGCGGGGGGCTTCCGCAATGAGCAGTTCTTC. This rearrangement joins TRBV19 to TRBJ2-1; 11 positions agree with TRBD2. The CDR3 is made up of 16 amino acids. V gave up 3 bases and J gave up 6 bases; unmatched junction bases: 7. Germline V CDR1 and CDR2: LNHDA, SQIVND (reference sequence).